This TCR beta chain was profiled in a study of T cells and Merkel cell carcinoma outcomes. A note on this clone: The antigen is not known.

Findings of the study overall: In Merkel cell carcinoma, repertoire and T-cell density reportedly predicted outcomes.

Germline V gene lookup returns CDR1 SGHTA and CDR2 FQGNSA. CDR3 length: 14 residues. V dropped 5 bases and J dropped 6; count of bases not matched to a gene: 6. Using immunoSEQ multiplex PCR, the repertoire was profiled, and TCRdb retains in-frame clones only, with some absent. Of 5,500 to 7,500 clones in the sample, about nine tenths were seen once. This TCR was sampled from a human donor with Merkel cell carcinoma. The sequenced sample consisted of tumor tissue from Merkel cell carcinoma. The chain is built from TRBV7-2 and TRBJ2-1; TRBD1 agrees at 8 bases. DNA of the CDR3: TGTGCCAGCAGCACCGACAGGGGCGGCAATGAGCAGTTCTTC. It yields the protein CASSTDRGGNEQFF.